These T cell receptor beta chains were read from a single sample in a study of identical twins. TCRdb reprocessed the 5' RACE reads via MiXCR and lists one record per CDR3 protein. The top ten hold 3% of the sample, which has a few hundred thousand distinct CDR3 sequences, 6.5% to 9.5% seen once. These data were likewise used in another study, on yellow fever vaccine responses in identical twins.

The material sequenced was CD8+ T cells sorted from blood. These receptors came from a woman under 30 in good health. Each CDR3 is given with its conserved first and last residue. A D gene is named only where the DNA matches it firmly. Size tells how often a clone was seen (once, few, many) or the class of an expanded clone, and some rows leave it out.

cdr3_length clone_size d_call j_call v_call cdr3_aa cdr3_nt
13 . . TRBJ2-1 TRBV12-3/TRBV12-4 CASSSPSNNEQFF TGTGCCAGCAGTTCCCCATCCAACAATGAGCAGTTCTTC
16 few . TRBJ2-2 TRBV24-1 CATSEGQKKNTGELFF TGTGCCACCAGTGAGGGTCAGAAGAAGAACACCGGGGAGCTGTTTTTT
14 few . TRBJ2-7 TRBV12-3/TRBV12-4 CASSPDYLSYEQYF TGTGCCAGCAGCCCCGACTATTTATCCTACGAGCAGTACTTC
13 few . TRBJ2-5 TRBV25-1 CASSVVFLETQYF TGTGCCAGCAGTGTAGTTTTTTTAGAGACCCAGTACTTC
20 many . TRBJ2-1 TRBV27 CASSLRGLGVGDVGYNEQFF TGTGCCAGCAGTTTACGGGGGTTGGGGGTGGGAGATGTAGGCTACAATGAGCAGTTCTTC
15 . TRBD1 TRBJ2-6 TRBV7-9 CASSGTGLGANVLTF TGTGCCAGCAGCGGGACAGGGCTTGGGGCCAACGTCCTGACTTTC
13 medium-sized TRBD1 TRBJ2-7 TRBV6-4 CASFPRGCYEQYF TGTGCCAGCTTCCCCAGGGGGTGCTACGAGCAGTACTTC
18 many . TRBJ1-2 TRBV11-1 CASSTLTQPLTDHYGYTF TGTGCCAGCAGCACACTAACTCAACCCTTGACGGATCACTATGGCTACACCTTC
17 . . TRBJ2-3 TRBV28 CASKALLRTASTDTQYF TGTGCCAGCAAGGCCTTGTTGCGTACGGCTAGCACAGATACGCAGTATTTT
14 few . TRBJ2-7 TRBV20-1 CSARYRGLRYEQYF TGCAGTGCTAGGTATAGGGGCCTTCGCTACGAGCAGTACTTC
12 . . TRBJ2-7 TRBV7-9 CASGQETYEQYF TGTGCCAGCGGGCAGGAGACCTACGAGCAGTACTTC
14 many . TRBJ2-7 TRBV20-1 CSARLLARGYEQYF TGCAGTGCTAGGCTTCTGGCCAGGGGTTACGAGCAGTACTTC
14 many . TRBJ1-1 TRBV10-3 CAIREDLTSTEAFF TGTGCCATCAGGGAGGACCTTACCTCCACTGAAGCTTTCTTT
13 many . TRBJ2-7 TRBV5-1 CASSHSSANEQYF TGCGCCAGCAGTCATTCTAGCGCCAACGAGCAGTACTTC
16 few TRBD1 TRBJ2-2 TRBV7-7 CASSEGQGRFAGELFF TGTGCTAGCAGCGAAGGACAGGGACGTTTCGCCGGGGAGCTGTTTTTT
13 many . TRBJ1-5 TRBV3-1 CASSQDFNQPQHF TGTGCCAGCAGCCAAGATTTCAATCAGCCCCAGCATTTT
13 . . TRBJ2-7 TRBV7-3 CASSLIQGDEQYF TGTGCCAGCAGCTTAATCCAGGGTGACGAGCAGTACTTC
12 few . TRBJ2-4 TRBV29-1 CSVGGRGNIQYF TGCAGCGTTGGGGGACGGGGAAACATTCAGTACTTC
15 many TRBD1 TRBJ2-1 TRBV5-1 CASSLDRGRYNEQFF TGCGCCAGCAGCCTCGACAGGGGGCGATACAATGAGCAGTTCTTC
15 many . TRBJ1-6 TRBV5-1 CASSLAAEGHSPLHF TGCGCCAGCAGCTTGGCCGCGGAGGGCCATTCACCCCTCCACTTT
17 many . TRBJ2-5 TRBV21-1 CASSMVDQGNSQETQYF TGTGCCAGCAGCATGGTCGACCAGGGGAATTCCCAAGAGACCCAGTACTTC
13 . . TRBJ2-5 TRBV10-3 CAISEGQEETQYF TGTGCCATCAGTGAGGGCCAGGAAGAGACCCAGTACTTC
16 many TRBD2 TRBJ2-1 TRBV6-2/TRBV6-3 CASSSLTSGPYNEQFF TGTGCCAGCAGTTCACTGACTAGCGGGCCTTACAATGAGCAGTTCTTC
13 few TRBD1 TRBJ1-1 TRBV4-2 CASSQEGTGEAFF TGTGCCAGCAGCCAAGAAGGGACAGGGGAAGCTTTCTTT
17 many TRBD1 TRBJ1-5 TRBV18 CASSPGGRDRSNQPQHF TGTGCCAGCTCACCGGGAGGGCGGGACAGGAGCAATCAGCCCCAGCATTTT
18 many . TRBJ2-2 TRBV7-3 CASSQWVPGTTNTGELFF TGTGCCAGCAGCCAATGGGTCCCCGGGACAACGAACACCGGGGAGCTGTTTTTT
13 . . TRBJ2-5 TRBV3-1 CASSWDGPSAQYF TGTGCCAGCAGCTGGGATGGTCCTTCGGCCCAGTACTTC
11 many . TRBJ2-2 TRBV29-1 CSVGIAGELFF TGCAGCGTTGGTATCGCCGGGGAGCTGTTTTTT
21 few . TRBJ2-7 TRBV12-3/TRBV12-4 CASSFWYFTEAGNVTSYEQYF TGTGCCAGCAGTTTTTGGTACTTTACCGAGGCGGGAAACGTCACGTCCTACGAGCAGTACTTC
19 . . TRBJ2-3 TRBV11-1 CASSLLRTPGQLLTDTQYF TGTGCCAGCAGCTTACTGAGAACCCCTGGACAGCTACTCACAGATACGCAGTATTTT